The TCR beta chain described here comes from a study of Ad26.COV2.S vaccination and SARS-CoV-2 variants. Study summary: Donor had been placed in the Ad26.COV2.S arm of the COV1001 trial. Ad26.COV2.S given intramuscularly, once or twice 56 days apart.

Libraries were prepared by immunoSEQ multiplex PCR; TCRdb keeps only in-frame clonotypes and omits some of them. Among fewer than 400,000 clones listed, approximately 87% were seen once. The CDR3 loop spans 9 amino acids. Germline V gene lookup returns CDR1 LNHDA and CDR2 SQIVND (reference sequence). V was pared by 8 bases and J by 6 bases, with 4 bases between. To note about this clone: The target antigen is unknown.

Treatment indicated: roughly 19 received Ad26.COV2.S at low or high dose, single or two shots; five or six received placebo; per-sample allocation not given. Repertoires come from day 63 after the first vaccine or placebo injection. As its vector, the vaccine had Ad26, which expressed Wuhan-strain SARS-CoV-2 spike. Regarding the study as a whole: Similar non-spike TCR breadth was seen in vaccine and placebo recipients.

The material sequenced was peripheral blood, taken in a trial of Ad26.COV2.S vaccine versus placebo. This chain connects TRBV19 to TRBJ2-5; D gene ambiguous. The receptor was derived from a person between 18 and 60 years old who received the Ad26.COV2.S COVID-19 vaccine or a placebo. CDR3 region: CASGKTQYF. DNA for the CDR3: TGTGCCAGTGGGAAGACCCAGTACTTC.